A selection of T cell receptor beta chains follows, all from one sample in a study of identical twins. From the 5' RACE reads, TCRdb called clonotypes with MiXCR, one entry per CDR3 protein. The data contain 250,000 or so distinct CDR3 sequences, about 8% of them singletons. The same data also went into a second study, on yellow fever vaccine responses in identical twins.

Sequencing was carried out using CD8+ T cells sorted from blood. The origin of the receptors is a woman aged 18-35 years in good health. CDR3s include the opening cysteine and the closing phenylalanine or tryptophan. D genes are given only for firm matches. Clone size is given for some rows only: seen once, a few or many times, or a class if the clone is expanded.

clone_size	d_call	v_call	j_call	cdr3_nt	cdr3_aa
NA	TRBD1	TRBV19	TRBJ2-7	TGTGCCAGTAGTATCGGACAGGGGCTATCCTACGAGCAGTACTTC	CASSIGQGLSYEQYF
many	TRBD1	TRBV6-5	TRBJ2-3	TGTGCCAGCAGTTACTCCCAGGGGGCGAGCACAGATACGCAGTATTTT	CASSYSQGASTDTQYF
few	NA	TRBV2	TRBJ2-1	TGTGCCAGCAGTGAGTTCCGGGGGCAGGACAATGAGCAGTTCTTC	CASSEFRGQDNEQFF
many	NA	TRBV29-1	TRBJ2-7	TGCAGCGTCCGGTCGGGGGTCGAGCAGTACTTC	CSVRSGVEQYF
NA	NA	TRBV29-1	TRBJ2-1	TGCAGCGTTGAAGATAGCGGGACAGCCTCTTACAATGAGCAGTTCTTC	CSVEDSGTASYNEQFF
many	NA	TRBV5-1	TRBJ2-7	TGCGCCAGCAGCTTGGGGGACGCAGCCTACGAGCAGTACTTC	CASSLGDAAYEQYF
many	NA	TRBV4-3	TRBJ2-2	TGCGCCAGCAGCCAAGATCGGGCAGGGTCCTATACCGGGGAGCTGTTTTTT	CASSQDRAGSYTGELFF
few	NA	TRBV5-1	TRBJ1-1	TGCGCCAGCACGGGGCCCTACGGGGACACTGAAGCTTTCTTT	CASTGPYGDTEAFF
few	NA	TRBV5-5	TRBJ2-7	TGTGCCAGCAGCTTGGCCGCTTGGACGGCGGGTGAGCAGTATTTC	CASSLAAWTAGEQYF
many	NA	TRBV29-1	TRBJ1-2	TGCAGCGCCGGGACAAACTATGGCTACACCTTC	CSAGTNYGYTF
few	NA	TRBV7-9	TRBJ2-7	TGTGCCAGCAGCTCAACACCCGAGCAGTACTTC	CASSSTPEQYF
NA	TRBD2	TRBV11-2	TRBJ2-1	TGTGCCAGCAGCTTAGTGGCCTTTTGGGCTAGCGGGGACAACAATGAGCAGTTCTTC	CASSLVAFWASGDNNEQFF
NA	TRBD1	TRBV7-8	TRBJ2-2	TGTGCCAGCAGCTGGACCCGGGACAGGGGTGGCACCGGGGAGCTGTTTTTT	CASSWTRDRGGTGELFF
few	NA	TRBV11-2	TRBJ2-1	TGTGCCAGCAGCTTAGACCCTCAGGGAGATCAATACAATGAGCAGTTCTTC	CASSLDPQGDQYNEQFF
few	NA	TRBV12-3/TRBV12-4	TRBJ2-7	TGTGCCAGCAGTTTCGTCAGAGACTACGAGCAGTACTTC	CASSFVRDYEQYF
NA	NA	TRBV4-3	TRBJ2-7	TGCGCCAGCAGCCCGGCGCGCGGTTCCTACGAGCAGTACTTC	CASSPARGSYEQYF
NA	NA	TRBV28	TRBJ2-5	TGTGCCAGCAGTTTAGGGGGAAGCTCGGGGAGAGAGACCCAGTACTTC	CASSLGGSSGRETQYF
many	TRBD2	TRBV12-3/TRBV12-4	TRBJ2-7	TGTGCCAGCAGTTTACTAGCGGGAGCCTACGAGCAGTACTTC	CASSLLAGAYEQYF